Given below is one T cell receptor (beta chain) in context. The antigen remains unidentified. These data are taken from a study of blood T cells in healthy people across ages. About the research overall: The capture of about one barcoded beta molecule per two T cells was achieved by template switching. Study-level points and caveats: The study found more naive CD4+ cells and higher diversity in long-lived than aged donors.

Combining a sample-barcoded 5' primer with a J-beta primer mix, a second PCR ran for roughly 7 to 12 cycles. A tag from a template-switch adaptor with 12 random nucleotides marked each cDNA molecule. Every sample produced at least 2.5 million CDR3-containing paired-end reads. From the 5' RACE reads, TCRdb called clonotypes with MiXCR, one entry per CDR3 protein. Of around 1,800,000 distinct CDR3 sequences listed, 30% to 40% are singletons. This TCR derives from a human donor in good health. Input material: blood.

The CDR3 nucleotides read TGCAGTGCTAGATACGCGGGGCAAGAGACCCAGTACTTC. Protein sequence: CSARYAGQETQYF. The chain employs TRBV20-1 and TRBJ2-5, with a weak D call TRBD2 (6 bases). V was trimmed by 2 bases and J by 2 bases, leaving 9 bases between them. The CDR3 consists of 13 residues. The germline V gene encodes CDR1 DFQATT and CDR2 SNEGSKA (reference sequence).